The T cell receptor (beta chain) described here comes from a study of beta chain features in type 1 diabetes (dated by TCRdb to 2017 to 2018). Study-wide context: Patients and healthy donors did not differ in mean age, gender distribution, total cell number or subset yield. A total of around 100 million sorted cells were examined across all samples, and RNA yield correlated strongly with the number of cells per subset. The study compared the TCRB repertoires of sorted circulating CD4+ T cell subsets in recently diagnosed type 1 diabetes patients with those in matched healthy donors. Whereas all 30 or so donors provided naive and central memory subsets, regulatory and stem cell-like memory subsets were isolated from just 8 patients and roughly 8 healthy donors.

With respect to this clone: Its antigen remains undetermined. Base-call qualities are not available, and no considerably larger clone is one nucleotide away.

The cysteine opens and the phenylalanine closes a CDR3 of 16 amino acids. Of the read, only the CDR3 DNA is kept; its 48 bases are in frame from base 1. The germline V gene gives CDR1 as MDHEN and CDR2 as SYDVKM. Trimming removed 5 bases from V and 0 bases from J, leaving 15 bases between the germline ends. The High Capacity cDNA Reverse Transcription Kit was used to reverse transcribe all of the isolated RNA, meaning that expressed TCRB transcripts were what got sequenced. Deep immunoSEQ sequencing was performed on naive, central memory and regulatory T cell samples, with an average of about 4 million total reads per sample. After sorted cells were lysed in RLT buffer, RNA was extracted with DNase-treated RNeasy Micro or Mini kits, with the choice depending on cell number. To prevent cross-contamination, each cell subset was processed individually, whereas patient and healthy donor samples were processed jointly. Using the immunoSEQ multiplex PCR, TCRB sequences were amplified from cDNA into 87-bp fragments spanning the CDR3 region. The amplicons were sequenced using the Illumina HiSeq platform. Per the original workflow: Synthetic template baselines were used to correct PCR bias computationally, reads within Hamming distance 2 were collapsed, and singletons that could not be merged were discarded. Reads were aligned to IMGT to assign V, D and J genes, CDR3 length, and insertions or deletions at six rearrangement sites. Within each subset, clonotype counts were normalized to the number of sorted cells before true diversity and Gini coefficients were calculated with the tcR R package. The overlap coefficient, calculated on TCRB nucleotide sequences, was used to quantify repertoire sharing. As a proxy for the pre-selection repertoire, out-of-frame TCRB sequences from naive cells were analyzed. Sourced from immuneACCESS, this table was stored by TCRdb with only in-frame sequences that have V and J called. A share of the clones is absent; for the studies checked, an unresolved V gene accounts for under half, and the remainder has no known explanation. Clone size and V and J calls were adopted from that table, with D and trimming inferred from the DNA. Present in this sample are approximately 470,000 clones, approximately 28% of which were seen just once. 0.05% to 0.065% of the sample lies in the top ten.

Broader findings and caveats from the paper: Sequencing cDNA rather than genomic DNA could over-represent highly expressing activated cells, although activation and CD3 levels did not differ between groups. At VDJ recombination sites, patients with type 1 diabetes made fewer insertions and deleted more nucleotides, a pattern implying thymic rearrangement abnormalities. HLA sub-analyses involved small numbers of individuals, so any influence of HLA type on TCRB rearrangement remained unresolved. Naive, central memory and regulatory TCRB repertoires appeared to be more similar among patients than among healthy donors. PCR may preferentially amplify shorter templates, but because patient and control samples were amplified and corrected together, any resulting skew would affect both groups equally. A moderate but significant shortening of TCRB CDR3 length was observed in type 1 diabetes patients in all four CD4+ subsets.

Each donor gave one peripheral blood draw, around 0.12 L on average, collected into heparinised tubes. Naive, central memory, regulatory and stem cell-like memory CD4+ T cells were sorted on a BD FACSAria II using a panel including CD45RO, CCR7, CD25, CD127, CD95 and CD27. Purity was above 98% for every sorted population. PBMCs were separated immediately by Lymphoprep density gradient centrifugation and were stained directly, without being cultured. To minimize batch effects, samples were stained and sorted in pairs, one healthy donor with one patient per experiment. This clonotype was sampled from a man between 18 and 35 years old in good health. The specimen sequenced was naive CD4+ T cells from blood. The sample's cell subset or site, from its label and the paper: true naive CD4+ T cells. Here the chain combines TRBV28 and TRBJ2-3; the D segment cannot be called with confidence. The bases read TGTGCCAGCAGTCCGCGACCTGGAGCTAGCACAGATACGCAGTATTTT. This translates into CASSPRPGASTDTQYF.